This T cell receptor (beta chain) was documented in a study of cytomegalovirus exposure and HLA in healthy donors. Study at large: Roughly 80 million unique TCRs from HLA-typed donors made up an early data release.

V was cut by 2 bases and J by 2 bases, with 14 bases left in between. The CDR3 is 16 amino acids. The V gene's germline CDR1 is SEHNR and CDR2 FQNEAQ (reference sequence). Concerning this clone itself: Its antigen is as yet unknown.

60 Vbeta and 13 Jbeta primers were used in PCR. Data came from immunoSEQ multiplex PCR; TCRdb stores just in-frame clones and leaves some out. Of some 150,000 clones in the sample, approximately 80% were seen once. Study-wide points: Among the sequence variants, a highly shared cluster was likely an artifact of sequencing. Cytomegalovirus status, reportedly, was diagnosed with high specificity and sensitivity by the classifier.

The chain combines TRBV7-9 with TRBJ2-3, with TRBD2 as a possible D gene (6 bases). Sequenced input: PBMCs. The sequence was obtained from a middle-aged man in good health and CMV-seronegative. The CDR3 sequence: CASSLRPGGDTDTQYF. The CDR3 DNA reads as TGTGCCAGCAGCTTAAGACCCGGAGGGGACACAGATACGCAGTATTTT.